This TCR beta chain emerged from a study of beta chain features in type 1 diabetes. Study at large: There was similarity between patients and healthy donors in age, gender and cell yields.

cDNA synthesis used the whole RNA isolate, giving expressed TCRB sequences. Assay used: immunoSEQ multiplex PCR; TCRdb lists only in-frame clones, some missing. The sample includes some 150,000 clones, 6.9% of them seen just once. CD4+ naive, central memory, regulatory and stem cell-like memory subsets were isolated by sorting on CD45RO/CCR7/CD25/CD127/CD95/CD27. Overall study findings and caveats: Comparison showed that naive, central memory and Treg TCRB repertoires appeared more similar among patients than among healthy donors.

A word on this clone: Its antigen is still unknown. Other DNA variants within this sample encode the same CDR3.

Germline V CDR1 and CDR2: SGHRS, YFSETQ. Losses at the gene ends were 3 bases for V and 2 bases for J; bases not matched to a gene: 3. There are 15 residues in the CDR3. The TCR originated in a woman in her thirties in good health. This chain joins TRBV5-1 and TRBJ2-1, with TRBD2 identical over 9 bases. Sequencing input: central memory CD4+ T cells from blood. Here the CDR3 reads CASSSAGGPYNEQFF. CDR3 in DNA: TGCGCCAGCAGCTCAGCGGGAGGACCCTACAATGAGCAGTTCTTC.